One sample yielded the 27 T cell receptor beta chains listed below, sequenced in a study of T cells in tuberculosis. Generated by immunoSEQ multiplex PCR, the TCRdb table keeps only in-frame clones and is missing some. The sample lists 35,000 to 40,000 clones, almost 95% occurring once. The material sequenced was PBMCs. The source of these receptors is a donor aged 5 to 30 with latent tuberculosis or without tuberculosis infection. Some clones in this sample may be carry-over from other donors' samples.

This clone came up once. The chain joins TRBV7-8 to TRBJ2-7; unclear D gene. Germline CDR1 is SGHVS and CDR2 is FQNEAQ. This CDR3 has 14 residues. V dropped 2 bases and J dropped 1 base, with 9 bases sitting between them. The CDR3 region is CASSLRTESYEQYV. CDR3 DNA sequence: TGTGCCAGCAGCTTAAGAACAGAATCCTACGAGCAGTACGTC.

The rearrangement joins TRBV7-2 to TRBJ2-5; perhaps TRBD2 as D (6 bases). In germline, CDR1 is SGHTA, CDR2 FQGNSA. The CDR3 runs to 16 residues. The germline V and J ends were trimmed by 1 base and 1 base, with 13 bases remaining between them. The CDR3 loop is CASSLGTTPPQETQYF. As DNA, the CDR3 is TGTGCCAGCAGCTTAGGGACTACCCCCCCCCAAGAGACCCAGTACTTC. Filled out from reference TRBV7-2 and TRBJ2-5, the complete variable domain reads GAGVSQSPSNKVTEKGKDVELRCDPISGHTALYWYRQSLGQGLEFLIYFQGNSAPDKSGLPSDRFSAERTGGSVSTLTIQRTQQEDSAVYLCASSLGTTPPQETQYFGPGTRLLVL.

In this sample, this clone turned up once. DNA for the CDR3: TGTGCCAGCGGCATGACAGGGCTTCTCAATGAGCAGTTCTTC. This translates into CASGMTGLLNEQFF. The genes are TRBV6-1 and TRBJ2-1, with 7 nucleotides matching TRBD1. The V gene's germline CDR1 is MNHNS and CDR2 SASEGT. The CDR3 is 14 amino acids. The V gene end was trimmed by 8 bases and the J gene end by 6 bases; junction bases not matched to a gene: 10.

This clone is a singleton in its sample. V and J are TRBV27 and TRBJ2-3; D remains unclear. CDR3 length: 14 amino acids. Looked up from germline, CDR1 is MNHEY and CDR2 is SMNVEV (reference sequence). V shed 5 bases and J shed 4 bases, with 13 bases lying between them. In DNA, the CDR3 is TGTGCCAGCAGTCGTAAACCAGATTCAGATACGCAGTATTTT. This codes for CASSRKPDSDTQYF.

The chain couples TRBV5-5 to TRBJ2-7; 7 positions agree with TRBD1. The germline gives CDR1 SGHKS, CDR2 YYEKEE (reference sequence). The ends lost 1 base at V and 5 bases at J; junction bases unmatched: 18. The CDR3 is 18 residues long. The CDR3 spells CASSLSLLRQGPKNEQYF. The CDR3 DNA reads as TGTGCCAGCAGCTTGAGCCTCCTTCGACAGGGCCCTAAGAACGAGCAGTACTTC.

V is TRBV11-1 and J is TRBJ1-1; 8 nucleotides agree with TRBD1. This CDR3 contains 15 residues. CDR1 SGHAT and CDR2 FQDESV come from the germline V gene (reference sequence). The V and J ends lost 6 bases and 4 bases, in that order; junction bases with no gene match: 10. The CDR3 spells CASRQYRGEGTEAFF. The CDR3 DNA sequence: TGTGCCAGCAGACAGTACAGGGGGGAGGGCACTGAAGCTTTCTTT.

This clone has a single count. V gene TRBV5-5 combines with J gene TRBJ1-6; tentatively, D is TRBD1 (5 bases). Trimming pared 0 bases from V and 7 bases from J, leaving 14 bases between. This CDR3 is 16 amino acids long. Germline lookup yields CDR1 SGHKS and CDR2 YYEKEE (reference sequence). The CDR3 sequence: CASSLGLGGVNSPLHF. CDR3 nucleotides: TGTGCCAGCAGCTTGGGTTTGGGGGGGGTCAATTCACCCCTCCACTTT.

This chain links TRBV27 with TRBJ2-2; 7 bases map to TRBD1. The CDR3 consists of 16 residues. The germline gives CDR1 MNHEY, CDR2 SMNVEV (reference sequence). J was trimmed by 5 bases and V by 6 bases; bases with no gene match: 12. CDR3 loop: CASRPNRDSFTGELFF. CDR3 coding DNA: TGTGCCAGCAGGCCTAATCGGGACAGTTTTACCGGGGAGCTGTTTTTT.

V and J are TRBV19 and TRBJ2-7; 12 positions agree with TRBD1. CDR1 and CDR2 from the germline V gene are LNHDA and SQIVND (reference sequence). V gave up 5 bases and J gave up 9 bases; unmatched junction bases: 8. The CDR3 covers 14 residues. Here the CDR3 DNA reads TGTGCCAGTAGTTCCACCGGGACAGGGGGCCTGCAGTACGTC. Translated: CASSSTGTGGLQYV.

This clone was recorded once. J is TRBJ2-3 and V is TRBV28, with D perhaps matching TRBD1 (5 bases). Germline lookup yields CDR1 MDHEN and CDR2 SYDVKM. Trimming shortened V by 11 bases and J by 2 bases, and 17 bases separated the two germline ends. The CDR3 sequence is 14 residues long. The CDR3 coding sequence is TGTGCCGTCTCCCGCTCAGGGCCCACAGATACGCAGTATTTT. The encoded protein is CAVSRSGPTDTQYF.

DNA of the CDR3: TGTGCTAGTGGTTTGGTACTTGGACAGGGGGCGGATGAGCAGTTCTTC. Its translation is CASGLVLGQGADEQFF. The rearrangement links TRBV12-5 to TRBJ2-1, with TRBD1 matching over 11 bases. This CDR3 has 16 residues. Germline CDR1 and CDR2: LGHNT and FRNRAP. V trimming: 0 bases; J trimming: 8 bases; junction bases outside the gene matches: 6.

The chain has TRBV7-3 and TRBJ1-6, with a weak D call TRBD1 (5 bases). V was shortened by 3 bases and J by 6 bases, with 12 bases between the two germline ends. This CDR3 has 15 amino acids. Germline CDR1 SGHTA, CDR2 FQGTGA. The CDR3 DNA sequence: TGTGCCAGCAGCTTGGGAGGGGATCGTAATTCACCCCTCCACTTT. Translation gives CASSLGGDRNSPLHF.

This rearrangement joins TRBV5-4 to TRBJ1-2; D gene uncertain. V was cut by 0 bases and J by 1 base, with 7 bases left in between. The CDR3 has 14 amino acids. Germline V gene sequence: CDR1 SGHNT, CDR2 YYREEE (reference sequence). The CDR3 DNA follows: TGTGCCAGCAGCTTGGGCGGGGTTAACTATGGCTACACCTTC. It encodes CASSLGGVNYGYTF.

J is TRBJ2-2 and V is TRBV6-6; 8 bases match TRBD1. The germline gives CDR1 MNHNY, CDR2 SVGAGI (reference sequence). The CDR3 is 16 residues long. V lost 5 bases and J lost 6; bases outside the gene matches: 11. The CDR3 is CASSRPQGAGAGELFF. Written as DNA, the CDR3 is TGTGCCAGCAGTCGCCCCCAGGGGGCCGGGGCCGGGGAGCTGTTTTTT.

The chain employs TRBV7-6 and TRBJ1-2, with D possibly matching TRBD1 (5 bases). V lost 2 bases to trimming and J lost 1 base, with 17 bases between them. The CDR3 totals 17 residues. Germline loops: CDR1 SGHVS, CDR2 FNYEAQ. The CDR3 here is CASSLFDSQHHNYGYTF. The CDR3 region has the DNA TGTGCCAGCAGCTTATTTGACAGCCAGCACCATAACTATGGCTACACCTTC.

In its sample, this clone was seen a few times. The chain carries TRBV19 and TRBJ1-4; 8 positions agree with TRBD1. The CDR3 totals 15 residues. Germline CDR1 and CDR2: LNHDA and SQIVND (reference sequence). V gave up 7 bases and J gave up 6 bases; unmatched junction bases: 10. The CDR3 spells CASKIQQGGYEKLFF. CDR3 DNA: TGTGCCAGTAAAATCCAACAGGGGGGATATGAAAAACTGTTTTTT.

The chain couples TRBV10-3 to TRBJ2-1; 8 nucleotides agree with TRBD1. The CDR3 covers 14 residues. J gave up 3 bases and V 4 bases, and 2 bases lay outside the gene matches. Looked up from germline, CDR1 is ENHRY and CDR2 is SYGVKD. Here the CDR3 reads CAISAGGGYNEQFF. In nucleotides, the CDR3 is TGTGCCATCAGTGCAGGGGGCGGCTACAATGAGCAGTTCTTC.

In nucleotides, the CDR3 is TGTGCCAGCAGCTTACGAGATCATCAGCCCCAGCATTTT. Its translation: CASSLRDHQPQHF. The chain employs TRBV7-2 and TRBJ1-5; D unclear. The V end was cut by 2 bases, the J end by 5 bases, with 7 bases between. Germline V gives CDR1 SGHTA, CDR2 FQGNSA. The CDR3 spans 13 residues.

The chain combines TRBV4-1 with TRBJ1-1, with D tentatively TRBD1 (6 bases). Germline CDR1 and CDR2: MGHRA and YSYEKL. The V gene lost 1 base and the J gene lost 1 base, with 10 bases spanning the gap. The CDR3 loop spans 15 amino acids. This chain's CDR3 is CASSQGQGKNTEAFF. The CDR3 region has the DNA TGCGCCAGCAGCCAAGGTCAGGGGAAGAACACTGAAGCTTTCTTT.

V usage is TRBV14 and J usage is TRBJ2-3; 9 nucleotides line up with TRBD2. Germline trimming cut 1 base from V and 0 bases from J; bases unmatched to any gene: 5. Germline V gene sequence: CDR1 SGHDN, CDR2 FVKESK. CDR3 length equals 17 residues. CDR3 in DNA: TGTGCCAGCAGCCAAGGGGAGACTAGCGGAAGCACAGATACGCAGTATTTT. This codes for CASSQGETSGSTDTQYF. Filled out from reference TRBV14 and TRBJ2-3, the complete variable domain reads EAGVTQFPSHSVIEKGQTVTLRCDPISGHDNLYWYRRVMGKEIKFLLHFVKESKQDESGMPNNRFLAERTGGTYSTLKVQPAELEDSGVYFCASSQGETSGSTDTQYFGPGTRLTVL.

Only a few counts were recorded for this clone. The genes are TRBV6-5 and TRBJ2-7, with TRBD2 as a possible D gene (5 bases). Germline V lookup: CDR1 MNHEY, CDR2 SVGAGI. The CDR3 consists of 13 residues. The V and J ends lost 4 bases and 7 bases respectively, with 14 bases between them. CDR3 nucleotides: TGTGCCAGCAGTTCCTTCGGACTGGGGGAGCAGTACTTC. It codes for CASSSFGLGEQYF.

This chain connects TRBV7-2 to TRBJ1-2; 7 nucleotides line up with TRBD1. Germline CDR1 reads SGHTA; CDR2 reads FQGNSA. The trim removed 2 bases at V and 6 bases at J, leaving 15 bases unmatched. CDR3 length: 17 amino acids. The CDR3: CASSLRRRDSRPDGYTF. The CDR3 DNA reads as TGTGCCAGCAGCTTAAGACGAAGGGACAGCCGACCAGATGGCTACACCTTC.

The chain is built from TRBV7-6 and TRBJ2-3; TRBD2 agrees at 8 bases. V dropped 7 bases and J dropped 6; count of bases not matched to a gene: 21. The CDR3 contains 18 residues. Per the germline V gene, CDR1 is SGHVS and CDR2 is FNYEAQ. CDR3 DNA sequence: TGTGCCAGCACCAATGTAGTGGGCAGGGCGGGGGGCCCGGATACGCAGTATTTT. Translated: CASTNVVGRAGGPDTQYF.

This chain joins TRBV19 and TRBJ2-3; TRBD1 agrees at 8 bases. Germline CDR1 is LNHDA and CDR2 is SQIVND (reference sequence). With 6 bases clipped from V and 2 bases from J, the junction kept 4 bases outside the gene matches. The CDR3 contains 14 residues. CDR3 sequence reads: CASRETGVTDTQYF. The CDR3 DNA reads TGTGCCAGTAGAGAGACAGGGGTCACAGATACGCAGTATTTT. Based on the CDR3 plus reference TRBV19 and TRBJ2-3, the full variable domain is DGGITQSPKYLFRKEGQNVTLSCEQNLNHDAMYWYRQDPGQGLRLIYYSQIVNDFQKGDIAEGYSVSREKKESFPLTVTSAQKNPTAFYLCASRETGVTDTQYFGPGTRLTVL.

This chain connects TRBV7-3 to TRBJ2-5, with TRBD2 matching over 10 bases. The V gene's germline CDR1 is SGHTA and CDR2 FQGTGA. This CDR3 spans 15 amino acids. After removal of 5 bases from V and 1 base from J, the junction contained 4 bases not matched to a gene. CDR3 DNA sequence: TGTGCCAGCAGCCCCGGACTAGCGGCCCAAGAGACCCAGTACTTC. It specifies CASSPGLAAQETQYF.

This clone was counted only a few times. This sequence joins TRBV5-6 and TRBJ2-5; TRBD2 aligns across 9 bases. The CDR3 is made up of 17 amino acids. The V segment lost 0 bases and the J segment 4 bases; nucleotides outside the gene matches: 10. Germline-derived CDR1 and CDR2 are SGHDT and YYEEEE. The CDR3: CASSLVRASGAAETQYF. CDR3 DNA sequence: TGTGCCAGCAGCTTGGTCAGGGCTAGCGGGGCTGCAGAGACCCAGTACTTC. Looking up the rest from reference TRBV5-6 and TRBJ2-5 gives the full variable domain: DAGVTQSPTHLIKTRGQQVTLRCSPKSGHDTVSWYQQALGQGPQFIFQYYEEEERQRGNFPDRFSGHQFPNYSSELNVNALLLGDSALYLCASSLVRASGAAETQYFGPGTRLLVL.

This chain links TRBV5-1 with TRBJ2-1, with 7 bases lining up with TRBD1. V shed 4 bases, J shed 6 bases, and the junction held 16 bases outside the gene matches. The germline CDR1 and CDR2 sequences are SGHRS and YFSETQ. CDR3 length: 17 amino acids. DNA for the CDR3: TGCGCCAGCAGCGCGCCACGACAGGGCTCCCTTCCCAATGAGCAGTTCTTC. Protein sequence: CASSAPRQGSLPNEQFF.